These 10 T cell receptor beta chains came from one sample sequenced in a study of identical twins. TCRdb called the 5' RACE reads again in MiXCR, with one record for every CDR3 protein. The table shows 550,000 to 800,000 distinct CDR3 sequences, with around 7.5% occurring only once. These records were also assigned to another study, of yellow fever vaccine responses in identical twins.

Sequencing input: PBMCs. The receptors shown here come from a woman younger than 35 in good health.

This clonotype has just a few counts. This chain joins TRBV14 and TRBJ2-7; D not certain. CDR1 SGHDN and CDR2 FVKESK come from the germline V gene. The CDR3 spans 15 residues. Trimming shortened V by 0 bases and J by 1 base, and 10 bases separated the two germline ends. The CDR3 DNA reads as TGTGCCAGCAGCCAAGATCTTGGTGGATCCTACGAGCAGTACTTC. It translates to CASSQDLGGSYEQYF.

To note about this clonotype: Compared with germline, one end of the junction differs, possibly owing to a read error. The genes are TRBV7-8 and TRBJ2-2; D may be TRBD2 (5 bases). This CDR3 contains 14 residues. Germline values: CDR1 SGHVS, CDR2 FQNEAQ. DNA of the CDR3: TGTGCCAGCAGCCAAACTTCTAACACCGGGGAGCTGCTTTTT. This gives the protein CASSQTSNTGELLF.

The chain is built from TRBV20-1 and TRBJ1-1, with D hard to call. V was pared by 3 bases and J by 0 bases, with 11 bases between. Germline-derived CDR1 and CDR2 are DFQATT and SNEGSKA (reference sequence). This CDR3 is built from 14 residues. The CDR3 nucleotides are TGCAGTGCTAGTTTTCACAGCCTGAACACTGAAGCTTTCTTT. Its translation is CSASFHSLNTEAFF.

This clonotype was seen ten or more times. The chain carries TRBV11-2 and TRBJ2-3; D call uncertain. Germline assignment: CDR1 SGHAT and CDR2 FQNNGV. V lost 3 bases and J 6 bases, leaving 10 bases between the germline ends. The CDR3 runs to 13 residues. The CDR3 loop is CASSFTRWDTQYF. The CDR3 nucleotides read TGTGCCAGCAGCTTTACCCGATGGGATACGCAGTATTTT.

This clonotype came up many times. This sequence joins TRBV7-9 and TRBJ2-3, with 7 nucleotides matching TRBD2. Germline-derived CDR1 and CDR2 are SEHNR and FQNEAQ (reference sequence). The V and J ends lost 8 bases and 5 bases, in that order; junction bases with no gene match: 4. There are 12 residues in the CDR3. CDR3 DNA: TGTGCCAGCGCAACGGGGGGAGATACGCAGTATTTT. This translates into CASATGGDTQYF.

Ten or more counts support this clonotype. V and J are TRBV4-2 and TRBJ1-4; D ambiguous. The CDR3 loop spans 13 amino acids. Trimming stripped 1 base from V and 10 bases from J, with 10 bases between. Looked up from germline, CDR1 is LGHNA and CDR2 is YNFKEQ. The CDR3: CASSQVRQGKLFF. Written as DNA, the CDR3 is TGTGCCAGCAGCCAAGTCCGCCAAGGAAAACTGTTTTTT.

The sample holds many counts of this clonotype. The rearrangement uses TRBV20-1 and TRBJ2-1, with TRBD1 as a possible D gene (6 bases). CDR3 length equals 12 residues. Germline CDR1 reads DFQATT; CDR2 reads SNEGSKA (reference sequence). Trimming cost V 0 bases and J 10 bases, with 10 bases left between them. CDR3 amino acids: CSARDWGREQFF. The CDR3 coding sequence is TGCAGTGCTAGAGATTGGGGGCGGGAGCAGTTCTTC.

This clonotype was detected many times. The CDR3 loop is CASSQDPGSITEAFF. The CDR3 DNA reads TGCGCCAGCAGCCAAGATCCGGGCAGTATCACTGAAGCTTTCTTT. The chain employs TRBV4-1 and TRBJ1-1; D unclear. V was cut by 0 bases and J by 4 bases, with 12 bases left in between. Germline V gives CDR1 MGHRA, CDR2 YSYEKL. The CDR3 has 15 residues.

In its sample, this clonotype was seen a few times. The rearrangement uses TRBV3-1 and TRBJ1-1; no firm D call. CDR3 size: 16 residues. In germline, CDR1 is LGHDT, CDR2 YNNKEL (reference sequence). Trimming removed 2 bases at V and 0 bases at J, with 13 bases between. CDR3 region: CASSQFGGSMNTEAFF. CDR3 DNA: TGTGCCAGCAGCCAATTTGGAGGGTCCATGAACACTGAAGCTTTCTTT.

The table lists this clonotype with a few counts. V is TRBV10-3 and J is TRBJ2-5; D is unresolved. This CDR3 spans 12 amino acids. The germline CDR1 and CDR2 sequences are ENHRY and SYGVKD. V lost 3 bases and J lost 5, with 7 bases in between. The CDR3 region is CAISDRLETQYF. The CDR3 DNA sequence: TGTGCCATCAGTGACAGGTTGGAGACCCAGTACTTC.